Following are 7 T cell receptor beta chains from one sample sequenced in a study of CD8 T cells in Susac syndrome. Reverse transcription of about 0.5 to 1 ug RNA used random hexamers. TCRdb analysed the immunoSEQ multiplex PCR reads with MiXCR anew, one entry per CDR3 protein. Of under 85,000 distinct CDR3 sequences in the sample, about 93% were seen once. The sample taken for sequencing was CD8+ T cells from PBMCs. All receptors derive from a human donor with Susac syndrome.

The chain carries TRBV29-1 and TRBJ2-1, with 8 nucleotides matching TRBD2. Germline CDR1 is SQVTM and CDR2 is ANQGSEA. V shed 5 bases and J 2 bases; nucleotides not matched to a gene: 11. There are 16 residues in the CDR3. The CDR3 reads CSVRKSGSGPYNEQFF. CDR3 bases: TGCAGCGTTCGAAAGAGCGGGAGTGGCCCCTACAATGAGCAGTTCTTC.

The CDR3 coding sequence is TGTGCCAGCGCAACTGTGGGGACATCCAAGAGCTACACCTTC. Translated: CASATVGTSKSYTF. The V gene is TRBV19, the J gene TRBJ1-2, with a possible D match to TRBD1 (6 bases). Looked up from germline, CDR1 is LNHDA and CDR2 is SQIVND (reference sequence). The CDR3 consists of 14 residues. The germline V and J ends were trimmed by 9 bases and 9 bases, with 23 bases remaining between them.

Note on this clonotype: An end of the junction differs from the germline gene, which may be a read error. The chain is built from TRBV3-1 and TRBJ2-1; tentative D call: TRBD2 (5 bases). Per the germline V gene, CDR1 is LGHDT and CDR2 is YNNKEL (reference sequence). The CDR3 runs 14 residues. Written as DNA, the CDR3 is TGTGCCAGCAGCAAGAGCGGACCCTACAATGGGCAGTTCTTC. Encoded protein: CASSKSGPYNGQFF.

The rearrangement uses TRBV7-2 and TRBJ1-5; D unclear. V was trimmed by 4 bases and J by 5 bases, leaving 9 bases between them. This CDR3 spans 13 amino acids. Per the germline V gene, CDR1 is SGHTA and CDR2 is FQGNSA. Written as DNA, the CDR3 is TGTGCCAGCAGCTCCCGTCGGTATCAGCCCCAGCATTTT. The encoded protein is CASSSRRYQPQHF. The full variable domain, in which reference TRBV7-2 and TRBJ1-5 provide the parts outside the CDR3, is GAGVSQSPSNKVTEKGKDVELRCDPISGHTALYWYRQSLGQGLEFLIYFQGNSAPDKSGLPSDRFSAERTGGSVSTLTIQRTQQEDSAVYLCASSSRRYQPQHFGDGTRLSIL.

This clonotype was seen a single time. The chain links TRBV4-3 to TRBJ2-5; 7 bases fit TRBD2. Unmatched junction bases numbered 10, after V lost 1 base and J lost 5 bases. Germline values: CDR1 LGHNA, CDR2 YSLEER. This CDR3 contains 16 residues. CDR3 residues: CASSQGGRVMSETQYF. In DNA form, the CDR3 reads TGCGCCAGCAGCCAAGGAGGGAGGGTAATGTCGGAGACCCAGTACTTC.

The chain has TRBV18 and TRBJ1-1; D uncertain. The V end was cut by 2 bases, the J end by 3 bases, with 7 bases between. Germline CDR1 KGHSH, CDR2 LQKENI. The CDR3 has 13 amino acids. As DNA, the CDR3 is TGTGCCAGCTCACCAGGAGTTGACACTGAAGCTTTCTTT. Translation: CASSPGVDTEAFF.

The CDR3: CSVEGPLQGPSDYGYTF. The CDR3 nucleotides read TGCAGCGTTGAAGGTCCACTACAGGGTCCCTCGGACTATGGCTACACCTTC. This chain connects TRBV29-1 to TRBJ1-2; maybe TRBD1 (6 bases). The CDR3 totals 17 residues. Germline V gives CDR1 SQVTM, CDR2 ANQGSEA. The V and J ends lost 1 base and 3 bases respectively, with 21 bases between them.